The T cell receptor beta chain under discussion was sequenced for a study of T cells in pancreatic ductal adenocarcinoma. Study findings and constraints: The resected pancreatic cancer cohort was biased toward the minority with early-stage disease. Tumor and blood clonality did not differ significantly, about 0.112 versus 0.072. Unique clonotypes were around 8-fold more numerous in blood than in tumor.

The selected patients with pancreatic ductal adenocarcinoma had surgery but no neoadjuvant therapy. From germline, CDR1 is SGHVS and CDR2 FQNEAQ. V dropped 5 bases and J dropped 1 base, with 12 bases sitting between them. CDR3 length: 14 residues. The count of this clone is one. Its antigen is undetermined. TCRdb's table, derived via immunoSEQ multiplex PCR, lists solely in-frame clones and lacks some. This sample has more than 85,000 clones, with roughly 96% found just once. The V call is TRBV7-8, the J call TRBJ2-7, with D perhaps TRBD2 (6 bases). Source material: PBMCs. This TCR came from a human donor with pancreatic ductal adenocarcinoma. The CDR3: CASSPRLASYEQYF. In nucleotides, the CDR3 is TGTGCCAGCAGCCCTAGGCTAGCGTCCTACGAGCAGTACTTC.